This TCR beta chain was identified during a study of blood T cells in healthy people across ages. Background on the study: Template switching retrieved approximately one barcoded beta molecule for each two T cells.

V lost 2 bases and J 2 bases, leaving 15 bases between the germline ends. This CDR3 region has 16 residues. Germline assignment: CDR1 MNHEY and CDR2 SVGAGI. Samples each yielded at least 5 micrograms of total RNA. It was with a sample-barcoded 5' primer and a J-beta primer mix that a second PCR of about 6 to 12 cycles was run. MiXCR was run by TCRdb on the 5' RACE reads, yielding one entry per CDR3 protein. The data hold fewer than 1.5 million distinct CDR3 sequences, with around 39% observed a single time. The sequence was collected from a woman aged 18-29 years in good health. The chain is built from TRBV6-5 and TRBJ1-1; D not resolved. The sequenced sample was blood. The CDR3 DNA follows: TGTGCCAGCAGTTACGGGATGGTGGGTTTCAACACTGAAGCTTTCTTT. Protein product: CASSYGMVGFNTEAFF.